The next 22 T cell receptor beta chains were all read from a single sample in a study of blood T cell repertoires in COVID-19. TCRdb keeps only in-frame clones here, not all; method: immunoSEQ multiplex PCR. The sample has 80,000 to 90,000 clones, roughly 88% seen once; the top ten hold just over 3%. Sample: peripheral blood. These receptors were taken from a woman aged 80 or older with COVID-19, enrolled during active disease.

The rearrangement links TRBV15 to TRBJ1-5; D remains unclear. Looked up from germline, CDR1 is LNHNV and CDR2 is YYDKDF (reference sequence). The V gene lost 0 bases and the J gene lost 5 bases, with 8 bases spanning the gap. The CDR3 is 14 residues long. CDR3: CATSRDYPDQPQHF. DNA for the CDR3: TGTGCCACCAGCAGAGATTATCCCGATCAGCCCCAGCATTTT.

The CDR3 is CASRREMGNIQYF. The CDR3, as DNA: TGCGCCAGCAGAAGGGAGATGGGAAACATTCAGTACTTC. The gene calls are TRBV5-1 and TRBJ2-4; a possible D gene is TRBD2 (5 bases). Germline-derived CDR1 and CDR2 are SGHRS and YFSETQ. Trimming took off 5 bases at V and 6 bases at J, with 12 bases between the two ends. The CDR3 is made up of 13 amino acids.

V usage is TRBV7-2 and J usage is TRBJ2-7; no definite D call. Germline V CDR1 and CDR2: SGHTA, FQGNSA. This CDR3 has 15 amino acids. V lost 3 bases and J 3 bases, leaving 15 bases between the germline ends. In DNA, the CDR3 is TGTGCCAGCAGCTTCAAGGCGGAACCGCACTACGAGCAGTACTTC. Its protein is CASSFKAEPHYEQYF.

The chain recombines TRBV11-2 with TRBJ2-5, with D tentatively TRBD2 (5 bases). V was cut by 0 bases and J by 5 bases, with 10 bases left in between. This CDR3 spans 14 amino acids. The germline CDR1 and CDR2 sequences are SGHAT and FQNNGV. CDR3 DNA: TGTGCCAGCAGCTTAGATGGGAGCTGGGAGACCCAGTACTTC. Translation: CASSLDGSWETQYF.

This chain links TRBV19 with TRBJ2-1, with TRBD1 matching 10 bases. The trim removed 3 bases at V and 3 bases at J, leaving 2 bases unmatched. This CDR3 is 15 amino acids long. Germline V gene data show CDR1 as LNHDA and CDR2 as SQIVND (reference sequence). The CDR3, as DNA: TGTGCCAGTAGTATGACAGGGGGCGGCTACAATGAGCAGTTCTTC. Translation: CASSMTGGGYNEQFF.

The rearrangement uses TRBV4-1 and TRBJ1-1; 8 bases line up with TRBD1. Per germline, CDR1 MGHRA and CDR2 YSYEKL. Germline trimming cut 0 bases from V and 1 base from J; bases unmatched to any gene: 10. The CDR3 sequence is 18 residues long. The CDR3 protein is CASSQDPPGGAGNTEAFF. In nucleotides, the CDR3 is TGCGCCAGCAGCCAAGATCCCCCAGGGGGCGCGGGGAACACTGAAGCTTTCTTT.

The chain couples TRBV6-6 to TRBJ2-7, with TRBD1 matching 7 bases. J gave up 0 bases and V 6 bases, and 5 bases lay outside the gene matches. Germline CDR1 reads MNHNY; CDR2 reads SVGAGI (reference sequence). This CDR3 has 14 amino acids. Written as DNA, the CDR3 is TGTGCCAGCAGGCCAACAGGGGCCTCCTACGAGCAGTACTTC. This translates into CASRPTGASYEQYF.

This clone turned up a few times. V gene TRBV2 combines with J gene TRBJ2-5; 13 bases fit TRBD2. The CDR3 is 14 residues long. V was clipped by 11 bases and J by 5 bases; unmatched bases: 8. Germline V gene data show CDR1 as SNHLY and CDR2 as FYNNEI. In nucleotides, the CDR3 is TGTGCCGGAGGAGGGACTAGCGGGAAGGAGACCCAGTACTTC. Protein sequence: CAGGGTSGKETQYF.

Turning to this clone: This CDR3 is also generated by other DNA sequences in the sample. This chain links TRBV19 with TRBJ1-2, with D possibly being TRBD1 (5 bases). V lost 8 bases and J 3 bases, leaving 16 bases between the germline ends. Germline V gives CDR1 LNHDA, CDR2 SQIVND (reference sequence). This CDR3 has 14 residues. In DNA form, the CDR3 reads TGTGCCAGTCATCCCCCAGGGAACCACTATGGCTACACCTTC. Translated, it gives CASHPPGNHYGYTF.

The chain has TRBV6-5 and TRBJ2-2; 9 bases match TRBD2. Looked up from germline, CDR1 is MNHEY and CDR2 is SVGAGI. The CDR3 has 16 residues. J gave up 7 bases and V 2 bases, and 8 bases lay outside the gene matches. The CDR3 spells CASSYGREGLGGELFF. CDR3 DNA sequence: TGTGCCAGCAGTTACGGGCGGGAGGGCCTAGGCGGGGAGCTGTTTTTT.

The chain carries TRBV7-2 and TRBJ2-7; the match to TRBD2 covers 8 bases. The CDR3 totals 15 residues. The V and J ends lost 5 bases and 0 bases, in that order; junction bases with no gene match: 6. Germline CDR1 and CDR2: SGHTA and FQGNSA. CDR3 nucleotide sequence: TGTGCCAGCAGCGAGGCCAGCGGGAGCTCCTACGAGCAGTACTTC. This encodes CASSEASGSSYEQYF.

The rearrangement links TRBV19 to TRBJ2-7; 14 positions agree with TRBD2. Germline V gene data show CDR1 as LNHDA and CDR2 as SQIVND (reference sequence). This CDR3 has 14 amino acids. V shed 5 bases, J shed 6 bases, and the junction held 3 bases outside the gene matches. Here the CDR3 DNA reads TGTGCCAGTAGTTTCGGACTAGCGGGAGGCGAGCAGTACTTC. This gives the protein CASSFGLAGGEQYF.

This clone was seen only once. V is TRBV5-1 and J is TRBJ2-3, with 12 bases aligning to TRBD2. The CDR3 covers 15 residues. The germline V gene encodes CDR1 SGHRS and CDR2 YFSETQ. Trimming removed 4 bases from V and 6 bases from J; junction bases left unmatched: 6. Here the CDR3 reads CASSPSGRAEDTQYF. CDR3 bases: TGCGCCAGCAGCCCTAGCGGGAGGGCCGAGGATACGCAGTATTTT. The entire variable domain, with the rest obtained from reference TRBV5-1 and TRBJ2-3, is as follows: KAGVTQTPRYLIKTRGQQVTLSCSPISGHRSVSWYQQTPGQGLQFLFEYFSETQRNKGNFPGRFSGRQFSNSRSEMNVSTLELGDSALYLCASSPSGRAEDTQYFGPGTRLTVL.

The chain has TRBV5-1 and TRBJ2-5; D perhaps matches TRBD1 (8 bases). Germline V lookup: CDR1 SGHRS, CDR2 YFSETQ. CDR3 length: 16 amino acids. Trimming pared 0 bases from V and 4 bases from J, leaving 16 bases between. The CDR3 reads CASSLADRGGGETQYF. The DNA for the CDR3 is TGCGCCAGCAGCTTGGCCGACAGGGGCGGGGGAGAGACCCAGTACTTC.

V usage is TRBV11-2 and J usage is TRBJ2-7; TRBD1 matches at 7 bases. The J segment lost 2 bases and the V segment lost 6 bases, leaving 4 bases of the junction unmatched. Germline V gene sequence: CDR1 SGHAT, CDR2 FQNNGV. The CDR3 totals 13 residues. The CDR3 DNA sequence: TGTGCCAGCAGTTTGGACAGGCCCTACGAGCAGTACTTC. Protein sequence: CASSLDRPYEQYF. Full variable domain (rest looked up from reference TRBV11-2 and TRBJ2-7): EAGVAQSPRYKIIEKRQSVAFWCNPISGHATLYWYQQILGQGPKLLIQFQNNGVVDDSQLPKDRFSAERLKGVDSTLKIQPAKLEDSAVYLCASSLDRPYEQYFGPGTRLTVT.

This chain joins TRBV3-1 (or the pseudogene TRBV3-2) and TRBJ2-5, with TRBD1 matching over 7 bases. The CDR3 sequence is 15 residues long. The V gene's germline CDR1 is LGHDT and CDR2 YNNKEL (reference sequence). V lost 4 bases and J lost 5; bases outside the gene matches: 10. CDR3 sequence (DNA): TGTGCCAGCAGCCCCTATGGGACAGAGCGGGAGACCCAGTACTTC. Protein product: CASSPYGTERETQYF.

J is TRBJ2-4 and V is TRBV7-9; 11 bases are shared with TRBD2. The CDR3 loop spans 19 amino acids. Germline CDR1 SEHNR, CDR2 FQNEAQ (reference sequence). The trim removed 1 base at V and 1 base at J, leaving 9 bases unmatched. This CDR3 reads CASSLGSASGGRAKNIQYF. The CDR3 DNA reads TGTGCCAGCAGCTTAGGATCGGCTAGCGGGGGGAGGGCCAAAAACATTCAGTACTTC.

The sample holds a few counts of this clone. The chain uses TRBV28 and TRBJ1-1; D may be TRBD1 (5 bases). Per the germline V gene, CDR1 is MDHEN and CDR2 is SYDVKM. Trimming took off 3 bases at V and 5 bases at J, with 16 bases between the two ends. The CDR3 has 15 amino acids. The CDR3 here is CASSFAGKASTEAFF. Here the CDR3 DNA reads TGTGCCAGCAGTTTCGCAGGGAAGGCGAGTACTGAAGCTTTCTTT.

CDR3: CASSYGRGDHYEQYF. DNA for the CDR3: TGTGCCAGCAGTTACGGGAGAGGCGACCACTACGAGCAGTACTTC. The J gene is TRBJ2-7, the V gene TRBV6-6, with D perhaps matching TRBD2 (5 bases). The CDR3 length is 15 residues. The V gene's germline CDR1 is MNHNY and CDR2 SVGAGI (reference sequence). V shed 2 bases and J shed 3 bases, with 14 bases lying between them.

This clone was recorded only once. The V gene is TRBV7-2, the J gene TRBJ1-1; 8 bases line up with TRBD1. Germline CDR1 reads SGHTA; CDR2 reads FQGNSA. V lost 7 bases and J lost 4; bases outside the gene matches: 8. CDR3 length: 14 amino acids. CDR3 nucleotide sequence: TGTGCCAGCATCCGGACAGGGAGGGGCACTGAAGCTTTCTTT. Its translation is CASIRTGRGTEAFF.

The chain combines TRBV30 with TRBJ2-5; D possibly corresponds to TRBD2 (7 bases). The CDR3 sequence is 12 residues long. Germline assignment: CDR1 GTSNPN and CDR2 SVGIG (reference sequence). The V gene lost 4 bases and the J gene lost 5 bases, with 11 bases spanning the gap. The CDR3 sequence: CAWNGGAETQYF. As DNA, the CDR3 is TGTGCCTGGAATGGGGGGGCGGAGACCCAGTACTTC.

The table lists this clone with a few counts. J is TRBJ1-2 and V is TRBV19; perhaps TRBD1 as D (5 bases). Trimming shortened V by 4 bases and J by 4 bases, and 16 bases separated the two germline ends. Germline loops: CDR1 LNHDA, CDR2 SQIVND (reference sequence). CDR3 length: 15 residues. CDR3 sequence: CASSTPGGAAYGYTF. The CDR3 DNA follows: TGTGCCAGTAGTACCCCGGGAGGGGCGGCCTATGGCTACACCTTC.